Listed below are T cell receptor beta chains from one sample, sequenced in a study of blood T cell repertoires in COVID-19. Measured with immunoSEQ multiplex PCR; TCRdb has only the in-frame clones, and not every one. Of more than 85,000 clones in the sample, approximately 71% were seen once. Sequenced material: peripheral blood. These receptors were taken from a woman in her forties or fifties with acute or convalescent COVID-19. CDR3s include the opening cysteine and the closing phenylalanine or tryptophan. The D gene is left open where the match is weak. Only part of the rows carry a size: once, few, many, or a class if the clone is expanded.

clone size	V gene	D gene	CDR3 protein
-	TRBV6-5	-	CASSIDSSYEQYF
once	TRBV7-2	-	CASSLDGSLNQPQHF
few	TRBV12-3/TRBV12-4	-	CASSPGQYEQYF
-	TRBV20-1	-	CSARRSGELFF
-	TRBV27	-	CASKRSSYNSPLHF
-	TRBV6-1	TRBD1	CASSEAQGARLYGYTF
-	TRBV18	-	CASSLSVPTGNSPLHF
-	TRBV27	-	CASSDPSLEGETQYF
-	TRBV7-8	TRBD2	CASSFPLGRRGSTDTQYF
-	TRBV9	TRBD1	CASSVGDSSLIYGYTF
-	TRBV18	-	CASSPTRTATEAFF
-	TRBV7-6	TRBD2	CASSLEVTSGVTDTQYF
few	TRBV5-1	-	CASSLARDVYGYTF
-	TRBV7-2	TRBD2	CASSLVLAGGLSTDTQYF
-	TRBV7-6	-	CASSPSQGSSYNEQFF
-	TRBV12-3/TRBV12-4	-	CASSSYPREDIHF
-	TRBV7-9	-	CASSFDPGGETQYF
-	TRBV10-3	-	CAISGGPGLNTEAFF
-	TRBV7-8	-	CASSLEARRATEAFF
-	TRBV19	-	CASSKGRWELGSYNEQFF
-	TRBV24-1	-	CATSDLQTNQPQHF
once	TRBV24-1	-	CATSDFATGRTQYF
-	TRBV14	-	CASSQVASRWSETQYF
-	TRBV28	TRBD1	CASSPGQGAPAFF
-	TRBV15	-	CATTQSQGSNEKLFF
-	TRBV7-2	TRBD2	CASSLVLKRGVVETQYF
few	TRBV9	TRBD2	CASSVEGGAETQYF
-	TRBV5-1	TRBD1	CASSSGTGGWGTEAFF
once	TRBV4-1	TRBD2	CASSRDIAGASSYNEQFF
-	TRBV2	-	CASLPGWENIQYF
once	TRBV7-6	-	CASSLNPADTQYF
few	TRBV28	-	CASIQDSGNTIYF
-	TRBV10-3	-	CAIRPDRDSPLHF
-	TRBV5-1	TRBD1	CASSLGLGQGSTEAFF
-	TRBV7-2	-	CASSSWGGSGNTIYF
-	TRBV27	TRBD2	CASSLAAAGGYYNEQFF
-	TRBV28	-	CASSTPSQGSNTGELFF
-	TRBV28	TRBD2	CASSLYGGGSQETQYF
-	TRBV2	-	CATRGPGTFTDTQYF
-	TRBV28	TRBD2	CASSPLRGGFPSTDTQYF
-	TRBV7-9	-	CASIAQFNYGYTF
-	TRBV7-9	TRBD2	CASSITSGRAYEQYF